A single T cell receptor (beta chain) is shown here with its context. These data originate in a study of blood T cell repertoires in COVID-19. Whole-study context: T cells, B-cell-depleted T cells, or PBMCs provided the cDNA or gDNA that served as material.

Per the study methods: Amplifying reference gene primers gave estimates of nucleated cell counts. Clones were read by immunoSEQ multiplex PCR, and TCRdb kept only the in-frame ones, dropping some. From that table come the V and J calls and clone size; the DNA was used to work out D and trimming. The sample holds about 76,000 clones, 75% to 85% seen once. J lost 9 bases, V lost 4 bases, and 7 bases had no gene match. Germline CDR1 WNHNN, CDR2 SYGVQD (reference sequence). This CDR3 has 14 residues. This chain uses TRBV10-1 with TRBJ2-1; 9 nucleotides align to TRBD2. Specimen: peripheral blood. The clonotype comes from a human donor in a cohort sampled during active COVID-19. CDR3 in DNA: TGCGCCAGCAGTGTACTAGCGGGTGTGGGTGAGCAGTTCTTC. Protein: CASSVLAGVGEQFF.